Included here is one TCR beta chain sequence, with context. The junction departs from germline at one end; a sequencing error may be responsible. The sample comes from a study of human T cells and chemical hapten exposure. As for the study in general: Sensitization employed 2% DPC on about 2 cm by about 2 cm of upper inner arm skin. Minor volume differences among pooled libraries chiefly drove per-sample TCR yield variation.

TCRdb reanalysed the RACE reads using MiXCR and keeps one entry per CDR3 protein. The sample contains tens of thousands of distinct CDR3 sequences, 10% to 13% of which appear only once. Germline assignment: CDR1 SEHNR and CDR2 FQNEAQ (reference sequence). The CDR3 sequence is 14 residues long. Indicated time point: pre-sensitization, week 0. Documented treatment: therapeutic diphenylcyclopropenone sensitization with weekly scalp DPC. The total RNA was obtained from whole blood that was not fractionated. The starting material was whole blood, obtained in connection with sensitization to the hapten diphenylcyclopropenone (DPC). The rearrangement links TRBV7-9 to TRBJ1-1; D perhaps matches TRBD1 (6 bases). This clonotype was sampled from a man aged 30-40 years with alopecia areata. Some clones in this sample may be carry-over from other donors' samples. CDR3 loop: CVSRPTGTGVEAFF. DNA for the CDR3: TGTGTCAGCAGACCAACAGGGACTGGAGTCGAAGCTTTCTTT.